This TCR beta chain comes out of a study of cytomegalovirus exposure and HLA in healthy donors. Study-level findings and limits: Donors were assumed by presence/absence analyses to have roughly uniform sequencing depth.

With 60 Vbeta and 13 Jbeta primers, the PCR was carried out. The repertoire was sequenced with immunoSEQ multiplex PCR; TCRdb's copy has only in-frame clones and lacks some. The sample has 100,000 or so clones, 76% seen once; the top ten hold approximately 8.2%. The germline V and J ends were trimmed by 10 bases and 9 bases, with 19 bases remaining between them. Germline CDR1 and CDR2: MNHNS and SASEGT. The CDR3 is made up of 14 amino acids. A word on this clone: Antigen specificity is unknown.

The chain is built from TRBV6-1 and TRBJ1-6, with D unresolved. The TCR was taken from a man aged 40-55 years in good health and CMV-seropositive. The sequencing sample was made of PBMCs. The CDR3 coding sequence is TGTGCCACCTCCTCCCTGAGGGCAATTTCACCCCTCCACTTT. As protein: CATSSLRAISPLHF.